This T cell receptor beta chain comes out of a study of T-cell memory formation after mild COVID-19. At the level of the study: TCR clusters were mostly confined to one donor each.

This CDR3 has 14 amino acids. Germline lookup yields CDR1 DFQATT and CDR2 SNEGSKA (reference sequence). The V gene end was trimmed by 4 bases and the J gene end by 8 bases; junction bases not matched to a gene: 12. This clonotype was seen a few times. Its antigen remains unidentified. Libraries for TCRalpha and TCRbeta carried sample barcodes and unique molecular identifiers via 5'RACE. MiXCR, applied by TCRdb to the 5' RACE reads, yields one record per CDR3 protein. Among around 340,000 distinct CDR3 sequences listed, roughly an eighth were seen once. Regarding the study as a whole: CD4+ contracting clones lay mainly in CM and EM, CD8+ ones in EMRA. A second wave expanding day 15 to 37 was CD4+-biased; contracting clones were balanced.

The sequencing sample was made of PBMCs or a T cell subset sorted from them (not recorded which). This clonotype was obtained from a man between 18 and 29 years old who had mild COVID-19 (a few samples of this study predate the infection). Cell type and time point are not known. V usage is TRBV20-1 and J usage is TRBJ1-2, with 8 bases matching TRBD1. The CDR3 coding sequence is TGCAGTGCTACAACTAATCAGGGGGCCCTGGGCTACACCTTC. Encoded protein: CSATTNQGALGYTF.